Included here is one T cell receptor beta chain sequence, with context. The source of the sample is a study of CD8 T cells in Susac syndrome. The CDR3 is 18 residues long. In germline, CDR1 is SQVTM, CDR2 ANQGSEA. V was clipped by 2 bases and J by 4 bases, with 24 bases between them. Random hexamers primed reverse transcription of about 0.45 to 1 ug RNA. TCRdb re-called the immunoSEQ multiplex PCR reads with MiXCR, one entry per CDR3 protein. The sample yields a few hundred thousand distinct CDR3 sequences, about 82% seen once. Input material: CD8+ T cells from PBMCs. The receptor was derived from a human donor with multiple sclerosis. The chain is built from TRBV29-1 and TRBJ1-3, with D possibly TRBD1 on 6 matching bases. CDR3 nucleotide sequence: TGCAGCGTTGAAATGAGTGGTGGGAAGGGGGGGCCGGGAAACACCATATATTTT. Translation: CSVEMSGGKGGPGNTIYF.